A single sample gave rise to the 11 T cell receptor beta chains below, sequenced in a study of blood T cell repertoires in COVID-19 (TCRdb year 2020). Preparation of the library involved the immunoSEQ multiplex PCR assay. TCRdb provides this immuneACCESS table in a form limited to in-frame rearrangements. Some clones are lacking; in checked studies, under half of them reflect an unresolved V gene, and why the rest are absent is not known. This sample is represented by 450,000 or so clones; roughly 90% of them were singletons. The ten top clones hold roughly 0.78% of the sample. The specimen sequenced was peripheral blood. Source of these receptors: a man aged 18 to 29 with COVID-19, enrolled during active disease.

The genes are TRBV19 and TRBJ2-3, with 10 bases aligning to TRBD2. Trimming took 6 bases from V and 1 from J; bases not matched to a gene: 7. CDR3 length equals 16 residues. CDR1 and CDR2 from the germline V gene are LNHDA and SQIVND (reference sequence). The CDR3 loop is CASSLLAGERTDTQYF. The CDR3 coding sequence is TGTGCCAGTAGCCTTCTAGCGGGGGAGCGCACAGATACGCAGTATTTT.

The V call is TRBV6-5, the J call TRBJ2-3; the D gene is possibly TRBD1 (5 bases). This CDR3 has 13 residues. V lost 6 bases to trimming and J lost 5 bases, with 12 bases between them. Germline V CDR1 and CDR2: MNHEY, SVGAGI. Here the CDR3 reads CASRQTGLDTQYF. In DNA, the CDR3 is TGTGCCAGCAGACAAACAGGTCTAGATACGCAGTATTTT.

The chain links TRBV3-1 (or the pseudogene TRBV3-2) to TRBJ1-2; no clear D. CDR3 length: 12 residues. Germline V CDR1 and CDR2: LGHDT, YNNKEL (reference sequence). The V end was cut by 1 base, the J end by 11 bases, with 11 bases between. Here the CDR3 reads CASSQGKGVYTF. CDR3 sequence (DNA): TGTGCCAGCAGCCAAGGAAAGGGAGTTTACACCTTC.

This clone was detected only a few times. The chain couples TRBV5-6 to TRBJ2-1, with 8 bases identical to TRBD2. The CDR3 consists of 16 residues. J lost 0 bases, V lost 3 bases, and 5 bases had no gene match. CDR1 is SGHDT and CDR2 is YYEEEE in the germline V gene. The CDR3 spells CASSSRTSSSYNEQFF. CDR3 bases: TGTGCCAGCAGCTCCCGGACTAGCAGCTCCTACAATGAGCAGTTCTTC.

Only one count was recorded for this clone. In DNA, the CDR3 is TGTGCCAGCTCACCAGGCCGGGTCTCCTACAATGAGCAGTTCTTC. Translation: CASSPGRVSYNEQFF. The chain combines TRBV18 with TRBJ2-1; D not certain. Trimming cost V 2 bases and J 0 bases, with 8 bases left between them. Germline CDR1 KGHSH, CDR2 LQKENI. The CDR3 is made up of 15 amino acids.

The gene calls are TRBV5-4 and TRBJ2-5, with 10 bases matching TRBD2. CDR3 length: 15 residues. Germline V CDR1 and CDR2: SGHNT, YYREEE (reference sequence). Losses at the gene ends were 3 bases for V and 4 bases for J; bases not matched to a gene: 6. Here the CDR3 DNA reads TGTGCCAGCAGCTCTTCAAGCGGGGGGGCAGAGACCCAGTACTTC. Protein product: CASSSSSGGAETQYF.

The chain joins TRBV12-2 to TRBJ1-1; no check of the table's D call, TRBD1, against the DNA was made. TRBV12-2 is labeled a pseudogene. There are 16 residues in the CDR3. CDR3 in amino acids: CASRLGPTGRFTEAFF. DNA of the CDR3: TGTGCAAGTCGCTTAGGCCCGACAGGGAGGTTCACTGAAGCTTTCTTT.

This clone was observed a single time. V and J are TRBV5-8 and TRBJ2-6; unclear D gene. Trimming removed 0 bases at V and 4 bases at J, with 8 bases between. This CDR3 contains 15 residues. CDR1 SGHTS and CDR2 YDEGEE come from the germline V gene. CDR3 nucleotides: TGTGCCAGCAGCTTGGGTCGGTCCGGGGCCAACGTCCTGACTTTC. Translation gives CASSLGRSGANVLTF.

The chain couples TRBV19 to TRBJ2-7, with 11 bases that match TRBD2. The CDR3 length is 14 residues. With V trimmed by 4 bases and J by 7 bases, 6 bases remained unmatched. CDR1 and CDR2 (germline): LNHDA, SQIVND (reference sequence). Here the CDR3 reads CASSTTSGRDEQYF. CDR3 in DNA: TGTGCCAGTAGTACTACTAGCGGGAGAGATGAGCAGTACTTC.

The genes are TRBV7-9 and TRBJ1-2, with D possibly matching TRBD1 (6 bases). CDR1 and CDR2 (germline): SEHNR, FQNEAQ (reference sequence). Between the trimmed V and J ends, which lost 1 base and 6 bases, there was a span of 12 bases. This CDR3 is built from 14 residues. In nucleotides, the CDR3 is TGTGCCAGCAGCTTAGTGGCAGGGGTTGATGGCTACACCTTC. It translates to CASSLVAGVDGYTF.

The J gene is TRBJ2-5, the V gene TRBV7-9, with 11 bases matching TRBD2. Looked up from germline, CDR1 is SEHNR and CDR2 is FQNEAQ (reference sequence). The CDR3 has 18 amino acids. V lost 2 bases and J lost 2; bases outside the gene matches: 10. The CDR3 protein is CASSLIRVLAGGQETQYF. The DNA for the CDR3 is TGTGCCAGCAGCTTAATCAGAGTGCTAGCGGGGGGACAAGAGACCCAGTACTTC.